These 4 T cell receptor beta chains came from one sample sequenced in a study of blood T cell repertoires in COVID-19. Method: immunoSEQ multiplex PCR; TCRdb's copy keeps in-frame clones and lacks some. The sample has roughly 300,000 clones, over 75% seen once; the top ten hold roughly 10%. The sequenced sample was PBMCs or T cells enriched from blood (not recorded which). The receptors shown here come from a woman under 30 who had recovered from COVID-19.

J is TRBJ1-1 and V is TRBV5-4, with D perhaps matching TRBD1 (5 bases). The CDR3 spans 15 residues. The germline gives CDR1 SGHNT, CDR2 YYREEE (reference sequence). V lost 6 bases, J lost 0 bases, and 15 bases lay in between. CDR3 loop: CASIPGGGMNTEAFF. The CDR3 nucleotides read TGTGCCAGCATCCCCGGCGGGGGAATGAACACTGAAGCTTTCTTT.

This clone was observed once. V is TRBV19 and J is TRBJ1-2, with unresolved D. Per germline, CDR1 LNHDA and CDR2 SQIVND (reference sequence). V was pared by 1 base and J by 2 bases, with 23 bases between. This CDR3 is 19 amino acids long. CDR3 loop: CASSIAAGVSATGNYGYTF. CDR3 nucleotide sequence: TGTGCCAGTAGTATAGCCGCTGGCGTTAGCGCGACGGGAAACTATGGCTACACCTTC.

The chain joins TRBV10-3 to TRBJ1-6, with 7 bases fitting TRBD1. The V segment lost 10 bases and the J segment 6 bases; nucleotides outside the gene matches: 3. The CDR3 runs 12 residues. Germline-derived CDR1 and CDR2 are ENHRY and SYGVKD. CDR3 in amino acids: CASRDSNSPLHF. CDR3 sequence (DNA): TGTGCCAGCAGGGACAGTAATTCACCCCTCCACTTT.

The V gene is TRBV28, the J gene TRBJ1-5, with 11 bases fitting TRBD1. There are 19 residues in the CDR3. The J segment lost 4 bases and the V segment lost 6 bases, leaving 17 bases of the junction unmatched. Germline CDR1 reads MDHEN; CDR2 reads SYDVKM. CDR3 region: CASRGAGTGGELQNQPQHF. As DNA, the CDR3 is TGTGCCAGCAGGGGAGCGGGGACAGGGGGGGAACTACAGAATCAGCCCCAGCATTTT.